This T cell receptor (beta chain) emerged from a study of blood T cell repertoires in COVID-19. A note on this clone: Additional DNA sequences in this sample encode the identical CDR3.

Trimming pared 4 bases from V and 0 bases from J, leaving 9 bases between. The CDR3 has 14 amino acids. Germline values: CDR1 SNHLY, CDR2 FYNNEI. Measured with immunoSEQ multiplex PCR; TCRdb has only the in-frame clones, and not every one. The sample consists of 300,000 to 350,000 clones, approximately 90% of them appearing once. The origin of this receptor is a woman aged 18-29 years who had recovered from COVID-19. Sequenced sample: PBMCs or T cells enriched from blood (not recorded which). The chain recombines TRBV2 with TRBJ1-1; no firm D call. This chain's CDR3 is CASSGRGLNTEAFF. The DNA for the CDR3 is TGTGCCAGCAGTGGAAGAGGGCTGAACACTGAAGCTTTCTTT. The entire variable domain, with the rest obtained from reference TRBV2 and TRBJ1-1, is as follows: EPEVTQTPSHQVTQMGQEVILRCVPISNHLYFYWYRQILGQKVEFLVSFYNNEISEKSEIFDDQFSVERPDGSNFTLKIRSTKLEDSAMYFCASSGRGLNTEAFFGQGTRLTVV.